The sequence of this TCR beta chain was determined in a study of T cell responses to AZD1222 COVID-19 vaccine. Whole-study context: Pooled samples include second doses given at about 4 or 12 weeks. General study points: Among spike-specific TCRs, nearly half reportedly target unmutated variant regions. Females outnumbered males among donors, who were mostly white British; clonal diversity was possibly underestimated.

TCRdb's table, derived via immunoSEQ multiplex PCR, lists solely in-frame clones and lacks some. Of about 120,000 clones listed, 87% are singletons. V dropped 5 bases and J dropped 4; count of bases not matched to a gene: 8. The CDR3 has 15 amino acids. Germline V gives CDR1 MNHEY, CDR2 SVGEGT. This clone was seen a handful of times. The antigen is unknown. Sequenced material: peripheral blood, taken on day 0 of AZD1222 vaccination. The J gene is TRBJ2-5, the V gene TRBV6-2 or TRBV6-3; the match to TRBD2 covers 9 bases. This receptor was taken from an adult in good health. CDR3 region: CASSARGGPSETQYF. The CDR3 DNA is TGTGCCAGCAGTGCGCGGGGGGGCCCGTCAGAGACCCAGTACTTC.